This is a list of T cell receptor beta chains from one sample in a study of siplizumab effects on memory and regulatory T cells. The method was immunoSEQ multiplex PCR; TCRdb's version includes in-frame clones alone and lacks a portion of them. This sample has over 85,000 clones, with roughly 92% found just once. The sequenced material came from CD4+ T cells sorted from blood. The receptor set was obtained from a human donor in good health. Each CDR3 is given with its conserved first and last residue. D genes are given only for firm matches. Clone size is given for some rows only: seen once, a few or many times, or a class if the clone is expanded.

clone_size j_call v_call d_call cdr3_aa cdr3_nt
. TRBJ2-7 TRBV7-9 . CASVNGAGYEQYF TGTGCCAGCGTTAATGGGGCAGGCTACGAGCAGTACTTC
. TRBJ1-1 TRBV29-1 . CSVKNTEAFF TGCAGCGTAAAGAACACTGAAGCTTTCTTT
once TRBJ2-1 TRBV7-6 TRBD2 CASSLDGGRVFGEQFF TGTGCCAGCAGCTTAGACGGCGGGAGGGTATTTGGTGAGCAGTTCTTC
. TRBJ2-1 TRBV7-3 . CASSLGTNNEQFF TGTGCCAGCAGCTTAGGCACTAACAATGAGCAGTTCTTC
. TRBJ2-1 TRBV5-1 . CASSLTGTYNEQFF TGCGCCAGCAGCTTGACCGGGACCTACAATGAGCAGTTCTTC
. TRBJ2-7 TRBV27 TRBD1 CASKPKPGQEFEQYF TGTGCCAGCAAACCAAAACCGGGACAGGAATTCGAGCAGTACTTC
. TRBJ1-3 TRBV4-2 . CASSQDGTVGRNTIYF TGTGCCAGCAGCCAAGATGGAACAGTAGGACGAAACACCATATATTTT
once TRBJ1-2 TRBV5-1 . CASSGTGLHGYTF TGCGCCAGCAGCGGAACAGGGCTACATGGCTACACCTTC
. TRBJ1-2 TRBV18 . CASSRDKNYGYTF TGTGCCAGCTCACGCGACAAGAACTATGGCTACACCTTC
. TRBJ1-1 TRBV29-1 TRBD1 CSVVRGGGEAFF TGCAGCGTCGTCAGGGGGGGAGGTGAAGCTTTCTTT
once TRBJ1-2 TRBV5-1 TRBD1 CASNLGTANYGYTF TGCGCCAGCAATTTGGGGACAGCTAACTATGGCTACACCTTC
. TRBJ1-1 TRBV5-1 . CASSSSGDTEAFF TGCGCCAGCAGCTCTAGTGGGGATACTGAAGCTTTCTTT
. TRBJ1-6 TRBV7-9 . CASSGDKRDSPLHF TGTGCCAGCAGCGGGGACAAGAGAGATTCACCCCTCCACTTT
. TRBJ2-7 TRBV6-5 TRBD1 CASSRQGYEQYF TGTGCCAGCAGCCGACAGGGCTACGAGCAGTACTTC
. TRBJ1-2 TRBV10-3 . CAISRERYGYTF TGTGCCATCAGCAGGGAGCGATATGGCTACACCTTC
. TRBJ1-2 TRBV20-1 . CSATSGGGYTF TGCAGTGCAACTTCGGGGGGAGGCTACACCTTC
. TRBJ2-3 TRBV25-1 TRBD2 CASSEGLAGGLGTDTQYF TGTGCCAGCAGTGAAGGACTAGCGGGGGGGCTGGGCACAGATACGCAGTATTTT
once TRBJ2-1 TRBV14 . CASSQDHPYNEQFF TGTGCCAGCAGCCAAGATCATCCGTACAATGAGCAGTTCTTC
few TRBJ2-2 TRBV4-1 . CASSRYSESNTGELFF TGCGCCAGCAGCCGATACAGCGAATCGAACACCGGGGAGCTGTTTTTT
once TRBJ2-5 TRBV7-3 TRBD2 CASSPTSGRGETQYF TGTGCCAGCAGCCCTACTAGCGGGAGAGGTGAGACCCAGTACTTC
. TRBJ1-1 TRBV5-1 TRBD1 CASSLRTGGDTEAFF TGCGCCAGCAGCCTTAGGACAGGGGGTGACACTGAAGCTTTCTTT
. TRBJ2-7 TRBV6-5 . CASSYGQGKDEQYF TGTGCCAGCAGTTACGGCCAGGGGAAGGACGAGCAGTACTTC
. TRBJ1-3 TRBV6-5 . CASSRGGSGNTIYF TGTGCCAGCAGCCGCGGGGGCTCTGGAAACACCATATATTTT
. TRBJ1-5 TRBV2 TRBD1 CASTRGNSNQPQHF TGTGCCAGTACCAGGGGGAATAGCAATCAGCCCCAGCATTTT
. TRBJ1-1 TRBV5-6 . CASRTGRGSGNTEAFF TGTGCCAGCAGGACGGGCAGGGGAAGTGGGAACACTGAAGCTTTCTTT
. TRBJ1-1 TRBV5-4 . CASSLENRMNTEAFF TGTGCCAGCAGCTTGGAAAACAGGATGAACACTGAAGCTTTCTTT
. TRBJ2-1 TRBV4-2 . CASSQVSTGNNEQFF TGTGCCAGCAGCCAAGTGTCAACTGGAAACAATGAGCAGTTCTTC
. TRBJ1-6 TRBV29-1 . CSVEERGRGSPLHF TGCAGCGTTGAAGAACGGGGGCGCGGGTCACCCCTCCACTTT
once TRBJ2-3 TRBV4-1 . CASSQVTDTQYF TGCGCCAGCAGCCAAGTAACAGATACGCAGTATTTT
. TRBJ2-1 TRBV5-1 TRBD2 CASSLGARGETYNEQFF TGCGCCAGCAGCTTGGGTGCGCGGGGGGAGACCTACAATGAGCAGTTCTTC
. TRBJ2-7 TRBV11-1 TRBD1 CASTHVLGQGSHEQYF TGTGCCAGCACCCACGTCCTCGGACAGGGCAGTCACGAGCAGTACTTC
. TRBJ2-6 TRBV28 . CASSLMGSGANVLTF TGTGCCAGCAGTTTAATGGGTTCTGGGGCCAACGTCCTGACTTTC
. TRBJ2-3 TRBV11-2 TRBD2 CASSLGTSSYWADTQYF TGTGCCAGCAGCTTAGGGACTAGCTCTTACTGGGCAGATACGCAGTATTTT
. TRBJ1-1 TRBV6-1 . CASTAVGTEAFF TGTGCCAGCACCGCCGTGGGCACTGAAGCTTTCTTT
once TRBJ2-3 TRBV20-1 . CSALDGTRQYF TGCAGTGCCCTAGACGGGACCAGGCAGTATTTT
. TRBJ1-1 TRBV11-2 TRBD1 CASSLELGQGGITEAFF TGTGCCAGCAGCTTAGAACTGGGACAGGGTGGTATCACTGAAGCTTTCTTT
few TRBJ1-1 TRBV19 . CASSTPLEGREAFF TGTGCCAGTAGTACCCCTCTCGAGGGACGTGAAGCTTTCTTT
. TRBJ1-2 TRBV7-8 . CASSLGQGPNYGYTF TGTGCCAGCAGCTTAGGCCAGGGCCCTAACTATGGCTACACCTTC
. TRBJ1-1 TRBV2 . CASSVLGQGGTEAFF TGTGCCAGCAGTGTGTTAGGCCAGGGTGGTACTGAAGCTTTCTTT